This T cell receptor beta chain was sequenced for a study of naive and memory T cell subsets. Many counts were recorded for this clonotype. A UMI-containing oligonucleotide was joined by 3' ligation to the TCR cDNA template. Reverse transcription used DNase-treated unsorted total RNA, aiming for about 1 to 1000 ng. Ligated cDNA underwent four rounds of PCR with nested alpha and beta constant region primers and SP2. TCRdb itself ran the 5' RACE reads through MiXCR, one entry per CDR3 protein. The sample shows roughly 48,000 distinct CDR3 sequences, around 4.7% of them seen only once. Germline loops: CDR1 SGDLS, CDR2 YYNGEE. V lost 2 bases and J lost 8; bases outside the gene matches: 1. The CDR3 has 14 amino acids.

This clonotype originated in a female donor in good health. The rearrangement uses TRBV9 and TRBJ2-2, with 12 bases aligning to TRBD2. CDR3 loop: CASSVGLAGGELFF. In nucleotides, the CDR3 is TGTGCCAGCAGCGTCGGACTAGCGGGAGGGGAGCTGTTTTTT.